This record concerns one T cell receptor (beta chain) sequence. The specificity of this receptor is unknown. The record has no base qualities; no much larger clone is one base away. V is cut by 4 bases and J by 0 bases, and the space between the germline ends is 11 bases. Spanning cysteine to phenylalanine, the CDR3 consists of 15 amino acids. CDR3 DNA is the only sequence kept; it has 45 bases, read in frame from the first base. For CDR1 and CDR2, the germline V gene lists SGHTA and FQGTGA. The sample is drawn from a study of blood T cell repertoires in COVID-19 (dated by TCRdb to the early 2020s). Concerning the study at large: Collaborator samples came from the United States, Italy and Spain and covered acute and convalescent phases of COVID-19. The material from the prospective study consisted of cDNA or gDNA derived from T cells, B-cell-depleted T cells, or PBMCs. Deeply sampled blood TCRbeta repertoires from subjects exposed to, actively infected with, or recovered from COVID-19 were included in the dataset. The repertoires were released in a freely available public database meant as a resource for research on the immune response to SARS-CoV-2. Samples came from the ongoing ImmuneRACE study (first 160 participants) plus 1,254 subjects from 6 global collaborators. Sample metadata almost always included a de-identified subject ID, COVID-19 status, age in years and sex. Where available, HLA class I and class II types were taken from metadata supplied by the sample provider and were not determined by assay-based typing. Beyond this particular receptor, the publication reports: The quantity of clinical and demographic metadata differed by source and by participant and was supplied without curation.

TCRbeta CDR3 regions were amplified from genomic DNA using the immunoSEQ Assay, a bias-controlled multiplex PCR. The authors' analysis ran thus. Nucleated cell counts per sample were estimated from amplification of reference gene primers within the assay. To quantify the absolute abundance of each unique TCRbeta CDR3 rearrangement, sequence reads were collapsed and filtered. For each sample, productive Simpson clonality was calculated as the square root of Simpson's diversity index over productive rearrangements. This immuneACCESS table, as held by TCRdb, lists in-frame sequences with V and J called but not all clones. Of the missing ones, under half trace to an unresolved V gene in checked studies; the others have no known cause. The V and J calls and the clone size are those of that table, but D and trimming were determined from the DNA. The sample data list approximately 200,000 clones, and around 90% of these were observed just once. The ten largest make up around 2% of the sample.

Enrolling through a virtual design, the prospective study's participants ranged in age from roughly 18 to 95 years and lived across roughly 24 United States geographic areas. To assign participants to cohorts, the prospective study relied on clinical history that participants themselves reported in a screening survey and a study questionnaire. Recovered participants in ImmuneRACE Cohort 3 were defined by two consecutive negative NP/OP PCR tests, clearance by a healthcare professional, or resolution of symptoms. In the prospective study, whole blood, serum and a nasopharyngeal or oropharyngeal swab were collected from each participant by mobile phlebotomists. Prospective study participants could optionally give additional blood draws and questionnaires over an approximately 2-month period. Blood samples from the prospective study were shipped frozen or at room temperature prior to DNA extraction.

Rearrangement joined TRBV7-3 to TRBJ2-3; TRBD1 might be the D gene, on 5 matching bases. Sequencing was performed on PBMCs or T cells enriched from blood (not recorded which). The source of this sequence is a young woman who had recovered from COVID-19. The DNA sequence is given as TGTGCCAGCAGCTCCCAGGGTAGAAGCACAGATACGCAGTATTTT. The encoded protein is CASSSQGRSTDTQYF.